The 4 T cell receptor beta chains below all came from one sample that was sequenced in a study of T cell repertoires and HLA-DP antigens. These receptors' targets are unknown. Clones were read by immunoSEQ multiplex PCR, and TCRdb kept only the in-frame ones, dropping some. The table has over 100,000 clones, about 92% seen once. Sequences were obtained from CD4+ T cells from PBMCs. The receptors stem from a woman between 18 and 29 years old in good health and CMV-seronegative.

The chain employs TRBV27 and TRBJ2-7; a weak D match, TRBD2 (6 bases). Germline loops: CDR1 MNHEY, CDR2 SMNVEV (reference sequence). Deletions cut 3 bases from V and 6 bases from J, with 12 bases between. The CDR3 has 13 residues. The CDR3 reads CASSFFKGLEQYF. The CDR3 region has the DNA TGTGCCAGCAGTTTCTTTAAGGGACTCGAGCAGTACTTC.

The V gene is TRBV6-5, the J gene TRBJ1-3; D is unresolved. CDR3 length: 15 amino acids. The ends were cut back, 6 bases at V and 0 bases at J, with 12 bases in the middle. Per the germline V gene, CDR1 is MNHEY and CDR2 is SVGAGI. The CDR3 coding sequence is TGTGCCAGCAGCTATGCACCGAGCTCTGGAAACACCATATATTTT. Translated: CASSYAPSSGNTIYF.

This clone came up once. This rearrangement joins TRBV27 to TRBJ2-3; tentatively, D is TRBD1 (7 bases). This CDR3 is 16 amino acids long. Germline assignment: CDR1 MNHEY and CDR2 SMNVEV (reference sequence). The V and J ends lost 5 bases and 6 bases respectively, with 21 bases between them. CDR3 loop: CASSNPGGSLLDTQYF. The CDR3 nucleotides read TGTGCCAGCAGTAACCCAGGGGGGAGCCTCCTCGATACGCAGTATTTT.

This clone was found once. The CDR3 loop is CASSADRNYGYTF. The CDR3 DNA reads TGTGCCAGCTCAGCTGACAGGAACTATGGCTACACCTTC. The chain uses TRBV18 and TRBJ1-2; D perhaps matches TRBD1 (6 bases). The CDR3 has 13 residues. Germline values: CDR1 KGHSH, CDR2 LQKENI. V gave up 5 bases and J gave up 2 bases, with 9 bases separating them.